This T cell receptor beta chain came from a study of blood T cell repertoires in COVID-19. Study-level information: COVID-19 samples collected from the United States, Italy and Spain covered acute and convalescent phases.

Profiling relied on immunoSEQ multiplex PCR, and the TCRdb table lists in-frame clones only, not all of them. The sample contains approximately 230,000 clones, around 86% of which appear only once. Germline CDR1 reads WSHSY; CDR2 reads SAAADI. There are 12 residues in the CDR3. The V and J ends lost 5 bases and 1 base respectively, with 6 bases between them. The V gene is TRBV10-2, the J gene TRBJ2-7; D may be TRBD1 (5 bases). The receptor's source is a man aged 35 to 55 who had recovered from COVID-19. Sequencing was carried out using PBMCs or T cells enriched from blood (not recorded which). Written as DNA, the CDR3 is TGCGCCAGCAGTACAGGATCCTACGAGCAGTACTTC. Protein: CASSTGSYEQYF.